What follows describes a single T cell receptor beta chain. The table came from immunoSEQ multiplex PCR; TCRdb's copy has only in-frame clones and leaves some out. The table shows more than 150,000 clones, with around 81% occurring only once. The sample comes from a study of blood T cell repertoires in COVID-19. On the study more broadly: PBMCs, B-cell-depleted T cells, or T cells were the source of the cDNA or gDNA that made up the material.

Germline assignment: CDR1 SGHRS and CDR2 YFSETQ. The CDR3 contains 18 residues. V lost 3 bases and J 0 bases, leaving 16 bases between the germline ends. The chain uses TRBV5-1 and TRBJ2-6; tentative D call: TRBD2 (5 bases). The sample taken for sequencing was peripheral blood. The source is a woman older than 75 with COVID-19, enrolled during active disease. The CDR3 DNA is TGCGCCAGCAGCTCTCCGAACCTGGCGGGCTCTGGGGCCAACGTCCTGACTTTC. It encodes CASSSPNLAGSGANVLTF.